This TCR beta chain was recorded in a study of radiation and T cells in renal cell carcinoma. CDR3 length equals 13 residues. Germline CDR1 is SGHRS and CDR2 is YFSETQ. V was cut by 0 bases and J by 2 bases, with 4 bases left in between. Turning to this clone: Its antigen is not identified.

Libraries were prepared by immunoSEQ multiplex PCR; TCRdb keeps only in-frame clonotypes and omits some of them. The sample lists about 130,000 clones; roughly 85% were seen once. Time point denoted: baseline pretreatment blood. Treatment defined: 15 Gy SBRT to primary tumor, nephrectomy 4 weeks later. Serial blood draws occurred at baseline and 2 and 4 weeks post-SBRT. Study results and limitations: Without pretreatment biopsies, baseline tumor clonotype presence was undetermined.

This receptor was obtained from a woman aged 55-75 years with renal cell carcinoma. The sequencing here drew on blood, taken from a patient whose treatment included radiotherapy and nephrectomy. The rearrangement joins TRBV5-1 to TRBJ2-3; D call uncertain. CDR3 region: CASSLGDTDTQYF. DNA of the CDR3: TGCGCCAGCAGCTTGGGCGACACAGATACGCAGTATTTT.